This T cell receptor beta chain was documented in a study of early stage breast cancer tumors. Background on the study: Among around 12 ER+/PR+/HER2- tumors, eight were ductal, four lobular. Each sample averaged approximately 10-fold read coverage. Study results and caveats: Blood repertoires resembled normal breast more than tumor. Unsorted bulk genomic DNA sequencing lacked pairing and functional marker data.

The CDR3 sequence is 13 residues long. Germline assignment: CDR1 MDHEN and CDR2 SYDVKM. V was pared by 8 bases and J by 6 bases, with 17 bases between. A remark on this clone: What it recognizes is unknown.

Libraries were prepared by immunoSEQ multiplex PCR; TCRdb keeps only in-frame clonotypes and omits some of them. The sample lists 60,000 to 75,000 clones; 65% to 85% were seen once. The chain uses TRBV28 and TRBJ2-7, with D tentatively TRBD1 or TRBD2 (5 bases each). Source material: blood. The receptor was isolated from a person aged 35-55 years with breast cancer. The CDR3 region has the DNA TGTGCCAGCGGGTACCCGAGGGGTAGCGAGCAGTACTTC. It is translated as CASGYPRGSEQYF.